This TCR beta chain emerged from a study of T cells in Graves' hyperthyroidism and ophthalmopathy. About the study: The initial diagnosis was the point when peripheral blood was collected, ahead of any treatment.

CDR3 length equals 16 residues. Germline CDR1 reads MDHEN; CDR2 reads SYDVKM. To note about this clonotype: The antigen is undetermined. Being one base from a much bigger clone, this may be a read error.

Diagnosing involved the use of clinical symptoms, serum thyroxine and TRAb, thyroid ultrasound and orbital computed tomography. Fresh peripheral blood, around 9.3 ml, was the source of the PBMCs. Findings and limits, study-wide: In simple terms, a model built on 13 V-J features told ophthalmopathy apart from stable hyperthyroidism.

From RNA transcripts, TCR beta CDR3 regions were amplified. Researchers ran a first-round RT-PCR on the TCR CDR3 using the HTBI primer set. TCRdb re-called the multiplex PCR reads with MiXCR, one entry per CDR3 protein. The data show under 650,000 distinct CDR3 sequences, about a sixth seen once. Sequencing was performed on blood. This TCR was recovered from a woman in her thirties with Graves' hyperthyroidism. The chain has TRBV28 and TRBJ2-3; 9 bases align to TRBD1. Here the CDR3 DNA reads TGTGCCAGCAGTCTCAGGGACAGGGCTGAGGCGGATACGCAGTGTTTT. Translated: CASSLRDRAEADTQCF.